This entry lists 13 T cell receptor beta chains sequenced from one sample in a study of Ad26.COV2.S vaccination and SARS-CoV-2 variants. Treatment reported: roughly 19 received Ad26.COV2.S at low or high dose, single or two shots; a few received placebo; per-sample allocation not given. On day 63 after the first injection, vaccine and placebo recipients gave samples. Profiled with immunoSEQ multiplex PCR; TCRdb holds only in-frame clones, not every one. Here the sample spans roughly 510,000 clones, roughly 87% being singletons. The material was peripheral blood, obtained in a trial of Ad26.COV2.S vaccine versus placebo. The receptors stem from a person between 18 and 60 years old who received the Ad26.COV2.S COVID-19 vaccine or a placebo.

The chain links TRBV5-1 to TRBJ1-1, with D hard to call. V lost 6 bases and J 6 bases, leaving 9 bases between the germline ends. Germline V CDR1 and CDR2: SGHRS, YFSETQ. This CDR3 contains 11 residues. The CDR3 protein is CASTNGAEAFF. The CDR3 nucleotides are TGCGCCAGCACCAATGGGGCTGAAGCTTTCTTT.

This chain joins TRBV28 and TRBJ1-5; 11 bases line up with TRBD1. The V gene end was trimmed by 5 bases and the J gene end by 5 bases; junction bases not matched to a gene: 5. The CDR3 has 15 residues. Germline-derived CDR1 and CDR2 are MDHEN and SYDVKM. The CDR3 here is CASSVPGQGDQPQHF. The DNA of the CDR3 is TGTGCCAGCAGTGTTCCGGGACAGGGGGATCAGCCCCAGCATTTT. The full variable domain, its missing parts supplied by reference TRBV28 and TRBJ1-5, is DVKVTQSSRYLVKRTGEKVFLECVQDMDHENMFWYRQDPGLGLRLIYFSYDVKMKEKGDIPEGYSVSREKKERFSLILESASTNQTSMYLCASSVPGQGDQPQHFGDGTRLSIL.

This clone was found a few times. This rearrangement joins TRBV28 to TRBJ1-5; D gene unclear. The V end lost 7 bases, the J end lost 3 bases, and 19 bases lay between the germline ends. Germline V gene lookup returns CDR1 MDHEN and CDR2 SYDVKM. The length of the CDR3 is 16 residues. Here the CDR3 DNA reads TGTGCCAGCACCCTCGGCGGCGGAGCCCTCAATCAGCCCCAGCATTTT. Protein: CASTLGGGALNQPQHF.

The chain employs TRBV25-1 and TRBJ2-3; 10 bases fit TRBD2. V lost 3 bases to trimming and J lost 6 bases; unmatched junction nucleotides: 12. Germline CDR1 and CDR2: MGHDK and SYGVNS. The CDR3 extends over 17 amino acids. The CDR3 nucleotides are TGTGCCAGCAGTGAGTGGGTAGCGGGAGGCAGAGGTGATACGCAGTATTTT. Translation: CASSEWVAGGRGDTQYF.

The chain has TRBV19 and TRBJ1-2; D is perhaps TRBD1 (5 bases). Trimming took 3 bases from V and 6 from J, leaving 14 bases between them. The CDR3 runs to 14 residues. Germline lookup yields CDR1 LNHDA and CDR2 SQIVND (reference sequence). Here the CDR3 reads CASSITSWGDGYTF. The CDR3 DNA reads TGTGCCAGTAGTATCACATCCTGGGGGGATGGCTACACCTTC.

The chain links TRBV9 to TRBJ1-6; 10 nucleotides match TRBD1. The length of the CDR3 is 15 residues. The germline CDR1 and CDR2 sequences are SGDLS and YYNGEE. The trim removed 2 bases at V and 8 bases at J, leaving 4 bases unmatched. CDR3 DNA: TGTGCCAGCAGCGTCCGGGACAGGGGAGATTCACCCCTCCACTTT. This translates into CASSVRDRGDSPLHF.

The genes are TRBV11-2 and TRBJ2-7, with 7 bases that match TRBD1. CDR3 length: 13 residues. CDR1 SGHAT and CDR2 FQNNGV come from the germline V gene. V dropped 5 bases and J dropped 6; count of bases not matched to a gene: 7. The CDR3 coding sequence is TGTGCCAGCAGCCAGACAGGGATCGGCGAGCAGTACTTC. Its protein is CASSQTGIGEQYF.

The V and J genes are TRBV19 and TRBJ1-2; D perhaps matches TRBD1 (6 bases). This CDR3 comprises 15 residues. V gave up 3 bases and J gave up 5 bases, with 16 bases separating them. CDR1 is LNHDA, CDR2 SQIVND, per germline (reference sequence). The CDR3 region is CASSIISDGQYGYTF. As DNA, the CDR3 is TGTGCCAGTAGTATTATATCGGACGGACAGTATGGCTACACCTTC.

This rearrangement joins TRBV4-3 to TRBJ2-3, with 8 bases identical to TRBD2. V trimming: 0 bases; J trimming: 2 bases; junction bases outside the gene matches: 10. CDR1 and CDR2 (germline): LGHNA, YSLEER. CDR3 length equals 18 residues. CDR3 in DNA: TGCGCCAGCAGCCAAGATTTTCGGCCGGGAGGGATCACAGATACGCAGTATTTT. Residues: CASSQDFRPGGITDTQYF.

This clone came up a few times. V is TRBV5-1 and J is TRBJ1-5; D call uncertain. Trimming pared 4 bases from V and 0 bases from J, leaving 11 bases between. This CDR3 has 15 residues. From germline, CDR1 is SGHRS and CDR2 YFSETQ. This CDR3 reads CASSNDGTSNQPQHF. CDR3 nucleotides: TGCGCCAGCAGCAATGACGGAACTAGCAATCAGCCCCAGCATTTT.

This sequence joins TRBV28 and TRBJ1-5; D is uncertain. Germline V gene sequence: CDR1 MDHEN, CDR2 SYDVKM. Trimming removed 4 bases at V and 5 bases at J, with 12 bases between. The CDR3 totals 14 residues. The CDR3 loop is CASSSPGGHQPQHF. In DNA, the CDR3 is TGTGCCAGCAGTTCCCCAGGCGGGCATCAGCCCCAGCATTTT.

V is TRBV7-9 and J is TRBJ1-2; TRBD1 matches at 10 bases. Germline-derived CDR1 and CDR2 are SEHNR and FQNEAQ (reference sequence). This CDR3 has 16 residues. J was trimmed by 7 bases and V by 5 bases; bases with no gene match: 13. The CDR3 is CASSPPTTGGQGGYTF. The CDR3 coding sequence is TGTGCCAGCAGCCCACCGACGACAGGGGGCCAGGGTGGCTACACCTTC. The full variable domain, rest sourced from reference TRBV7-9 and TRBJ1-2, is DTGVSQNPRHKITKRGQNVTFRCDPISEHNRLYWYRQTLGQGPEFLTYFQNEAQLEKSRLLSDRFSAERPKGSFSTLEIQRTEQGDSAMYLCASSPPTTGGQGGYTFGSGTRLTVV.

The chain joins TRBV5-5 to TRBJ1-2; 7 positions match TRBD1. Per germline, CDR1 SGHKS and CDR2 YYEKEE (reference sequence). CDR3 length: 16 amino acids. The trim removed 1 base at V and 8 bases at J, leaving 14 bases unmatched. CDR3 loop: CASSLLMGQTYGGYTF. As DNA, the CDR3 is TGTGCCAGCAGCTTGTTAATGGGACAGACATATGGAGGCTACACCTTC.